The clone carrying this TCR beta chain was picked up a small number of times. The V and J ends lost 8 bases and 8 bases respectively, with 16 bases between them. Per germline, CDR1 MDHEN and CDR2 SYDVKM. The CDR3 extends over 14 amino acids. These data come from a study of blood T cell repertoires in COVID-19. Study details: Samples taken during acute and convalescent COVID-19 were collected in the United States, Italy and Spain.

The method was immunoSEQ multiplex PCR; TCRdb's version includes in-frame clones alone and lacks a portion of them. The sample shows a few hundred thousand clones, more than 85% of them seen only once. The sequenced sample was peripheral blood. This receptor was identified in a young man with acute or convalescent COVID-19. The rearrangement uses TRBV28 and TRBJ1-6, with D unresolved. The chain's CDR3 is CASREPYLDSPLHF. The CDR3 nucleotides are TGTGCCAGCCGCGAGCCTTATTTGGATTCACCCCTCCACTTT.